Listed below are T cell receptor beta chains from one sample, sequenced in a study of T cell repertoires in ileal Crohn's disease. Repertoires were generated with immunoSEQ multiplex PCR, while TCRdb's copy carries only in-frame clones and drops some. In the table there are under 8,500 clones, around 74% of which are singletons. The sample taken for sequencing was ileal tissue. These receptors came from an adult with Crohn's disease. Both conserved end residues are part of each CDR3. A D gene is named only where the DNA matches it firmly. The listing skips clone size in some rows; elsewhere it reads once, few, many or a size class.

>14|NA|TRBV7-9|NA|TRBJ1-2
TGTGCCAGCAGCTTAGGATCTGGTTTAGATGGCTACACCTTC
CASSLGSGLDGYTF
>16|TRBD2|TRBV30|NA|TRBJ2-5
TGTGCCTGGAGTGTATTTAGCGGGGCGTACCAAGAGACCCAGTACTTC
CAWSVFSGAYQETQYF
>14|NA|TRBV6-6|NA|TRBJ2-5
TGTGCCAGCAGTTACCGAGGGACTGTTGAGACCCAGTACTTC
CASSYRGTVETQYF
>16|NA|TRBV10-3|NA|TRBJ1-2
TGTGCCATCAGTGCTACCCAACAGGGTATTGACTATGGCTACACCTTC
CAISATQQGIDYGYTF
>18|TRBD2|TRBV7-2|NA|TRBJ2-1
TGTGCCAGCAGCTTATCAGGGACTAGCGGGATTTCCTACAATGAGCAGTTCTTC
CASSLSGTSGISYNEQFF
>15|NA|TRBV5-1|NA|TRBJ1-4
TGCGCCAGCAGCTACAGGGAGGGTACTAATGAAAAACTGTTTTTT
CASSYREGTNEKLFF
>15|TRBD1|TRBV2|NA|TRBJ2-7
TGTGCCAGCAGCGAAGAGAGGACAGGCTACTACGAGCAGTACTTC
CASSEERTGYYEQYF
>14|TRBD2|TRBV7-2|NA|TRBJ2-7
TGTGCCAGCAGCTTATCCGCGGGGGAGGGCGAGCAGTACTTC
CASSLSAGEGEQYF
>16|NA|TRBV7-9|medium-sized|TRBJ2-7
TGTGCCAGCAGCTCTACTCAGGGTATATCTTCCTACGAGCAGTACTTC
CASSSTQGISSYEQYF
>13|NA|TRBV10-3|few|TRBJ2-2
TGTGCCATCAGTCTAACAGGGACCGGGGAGCTGTTTTTT
CAISLTGTGELFF
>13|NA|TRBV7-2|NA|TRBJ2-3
TGTGCCAGCAGCTTAGTCTCGCAGGATACGCAGTATTTT
CASSLVSQDTQYF
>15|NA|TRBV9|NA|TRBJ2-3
TGTGCCAGCAGCGCCGTAGGAGGGGGCACAGATACGCAGTATTTT
CASSAVGGGTDTQYF
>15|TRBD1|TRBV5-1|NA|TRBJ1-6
TGCGCCAGCAGCGGTACAGGGGGCGCGGATTCACCCCTCCACTTT
CASSGTGGADSPLHF
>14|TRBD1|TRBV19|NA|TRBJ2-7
TGTGCCAGTAGTATAGAGACAGGGGGCTACGAGCAGTACTTC
CASSIETGGYEQYF
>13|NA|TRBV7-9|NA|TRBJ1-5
TGTGCCAGCAGCTTAAGTCGGAGTCAGCCCCAGCATTTT
CASSLSRSQPQHF
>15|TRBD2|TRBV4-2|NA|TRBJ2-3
TGTGCCAGCAGGTCCCTAGCGGTTAGCACAGATACGCAGTATTTT
CASRSLAVSTDTQYF
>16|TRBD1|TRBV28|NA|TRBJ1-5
TGTGCCAGCAGTTTACCCGGACAGGGGGCAAATCAGCCCCAGCATTTT
CASSLPGQGANQPQHF
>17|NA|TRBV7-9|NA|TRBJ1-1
TGTGCCAGCAGCCCCCAGGAAGGGACACCCTTCGACACTGAAGCTTTCTTT
CASSPQEGTPFDTEAFF
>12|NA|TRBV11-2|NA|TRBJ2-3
TGTGCCAGCAGCCCCTCCCCAGATACGCAGTATTTT
CASSPSPDTQYF
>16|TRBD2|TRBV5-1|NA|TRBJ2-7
TGCGCCAGCAGCCCCGATAGCGGGGGGGCTCGCTACGAGCAGTACTTC
CASSPDSGGARYEQYF
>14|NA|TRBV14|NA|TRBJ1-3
TGTGCCAGCAGCCAAGCCTTATCGGGAAACACCATATATTTT
CASSQALSGNTIYF
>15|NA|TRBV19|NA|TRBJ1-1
TGTGCCAGTAGTCCTTGGGGCCCCCTCGGCACTGAAGCTTTCTTT
CASSPWGPLGTEAFF
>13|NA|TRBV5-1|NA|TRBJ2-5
TGCGCCAGCAGCCCAGGGGCCCGAGAGACCCAGTACTTC
CASSPGARETQYF
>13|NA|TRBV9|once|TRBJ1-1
TGTGCCAGCAGCGTAGCAAGGGGCAGTGAAGCTTTCTTT
CASSVARGSEAFF
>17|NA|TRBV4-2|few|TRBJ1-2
TGTGCCAGCAGCCAAGATCCCCCCGTCGCGACAGCGCATGGCTACACCTTC
CASSQDPPVATAHGYTF